Described below is a single T cell receptor beta chain sequence and its context. CDR1 SGHRS and CDR2 YFSETQ come from the germline V gene. The CDR3 has 15 residues. V lost 1 base and J lost 5, with 16 bases in between. Categorization into cohorts depended on clinical history that participants reported. The source of the sample is a study of blood T cell repertoires in COVID-19. Study summary: Samples of COVID-19 (acute and convalescent) were obtained from the United States, Italy and Spain.

Sequencing used immunoSEQ multiplex PCR; TCRdb keeps in-frame clones, though not all of them. The data show 140,000 or so clones, 87% seen once. Sequenced sample: PBMCs or T cells enriched from blood (not recorded which). The source of this sequence is a man between 60 and 75 years old who had recovered from COVID-19. This chain links TRBV5-1 with TRBJ2-7; maybe TRBD1 (5 bases). CDR3 nucleotide sequence: TGCGCCAGCAGCTTGCGGGCCCCAGGGTCCCACGAGCAGTACTTC. It encodes CASSLRAPGSHEQYF.